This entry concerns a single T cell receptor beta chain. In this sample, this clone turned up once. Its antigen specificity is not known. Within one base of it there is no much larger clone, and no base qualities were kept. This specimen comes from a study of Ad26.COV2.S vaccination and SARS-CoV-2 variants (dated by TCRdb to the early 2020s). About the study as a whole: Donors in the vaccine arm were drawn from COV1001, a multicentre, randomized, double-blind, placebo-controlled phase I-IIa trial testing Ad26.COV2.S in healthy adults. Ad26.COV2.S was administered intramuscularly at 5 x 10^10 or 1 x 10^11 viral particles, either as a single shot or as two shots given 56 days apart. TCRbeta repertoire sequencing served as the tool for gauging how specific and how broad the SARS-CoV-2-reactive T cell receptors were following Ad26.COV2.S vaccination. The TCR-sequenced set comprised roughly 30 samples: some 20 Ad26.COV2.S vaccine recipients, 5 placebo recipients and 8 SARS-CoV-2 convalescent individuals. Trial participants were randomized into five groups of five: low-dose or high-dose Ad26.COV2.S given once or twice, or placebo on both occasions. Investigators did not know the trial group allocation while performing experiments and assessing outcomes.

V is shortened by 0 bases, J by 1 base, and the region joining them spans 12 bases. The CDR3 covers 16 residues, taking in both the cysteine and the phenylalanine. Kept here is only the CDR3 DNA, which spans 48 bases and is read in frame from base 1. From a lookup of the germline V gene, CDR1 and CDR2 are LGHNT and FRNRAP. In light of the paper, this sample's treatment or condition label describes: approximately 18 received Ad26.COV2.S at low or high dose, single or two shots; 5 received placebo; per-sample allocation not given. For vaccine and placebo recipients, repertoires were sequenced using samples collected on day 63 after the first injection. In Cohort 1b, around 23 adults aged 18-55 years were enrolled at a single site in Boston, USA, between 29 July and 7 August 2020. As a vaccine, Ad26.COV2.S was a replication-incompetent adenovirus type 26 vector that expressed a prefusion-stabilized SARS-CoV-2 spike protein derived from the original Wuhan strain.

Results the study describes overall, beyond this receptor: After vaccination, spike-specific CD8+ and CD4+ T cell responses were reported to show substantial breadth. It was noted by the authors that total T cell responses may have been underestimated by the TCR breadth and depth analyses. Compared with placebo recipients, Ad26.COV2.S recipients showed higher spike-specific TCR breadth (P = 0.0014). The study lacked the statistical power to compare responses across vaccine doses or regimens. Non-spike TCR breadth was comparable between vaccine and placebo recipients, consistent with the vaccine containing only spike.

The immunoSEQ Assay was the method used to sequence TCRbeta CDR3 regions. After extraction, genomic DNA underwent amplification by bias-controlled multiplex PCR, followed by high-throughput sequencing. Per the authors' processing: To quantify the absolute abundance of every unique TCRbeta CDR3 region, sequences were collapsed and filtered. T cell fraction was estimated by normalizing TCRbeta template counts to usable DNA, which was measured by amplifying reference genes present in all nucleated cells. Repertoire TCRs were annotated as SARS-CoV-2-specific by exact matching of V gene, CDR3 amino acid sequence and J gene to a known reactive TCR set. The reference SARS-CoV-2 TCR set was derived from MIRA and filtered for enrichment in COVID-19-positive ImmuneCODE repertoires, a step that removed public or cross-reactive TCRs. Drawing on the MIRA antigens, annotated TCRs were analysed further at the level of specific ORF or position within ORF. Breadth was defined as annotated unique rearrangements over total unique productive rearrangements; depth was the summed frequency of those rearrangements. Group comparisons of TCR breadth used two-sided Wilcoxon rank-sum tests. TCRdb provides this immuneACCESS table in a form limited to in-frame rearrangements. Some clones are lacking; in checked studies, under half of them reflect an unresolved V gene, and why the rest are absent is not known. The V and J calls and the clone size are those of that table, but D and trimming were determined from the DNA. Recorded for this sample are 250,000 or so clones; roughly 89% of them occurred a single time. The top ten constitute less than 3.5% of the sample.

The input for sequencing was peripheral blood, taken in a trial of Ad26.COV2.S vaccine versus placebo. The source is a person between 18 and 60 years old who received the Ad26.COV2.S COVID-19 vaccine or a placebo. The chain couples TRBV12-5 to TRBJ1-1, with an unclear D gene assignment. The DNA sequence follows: TGTGCTAGTGGTTTGGTACTTGGCAGGAGGAACACTGAAGCTTTCTTT. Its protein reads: CASGLVLGRRNTEAFF.